This record looks at one T cell receptor beta chain sequence and its context. This receptor's antigen is unknown. No base qualities exist here, and no much larger clone lies one base off it. The CDR3, from cysteine to phenylalanine, totals 14 residues. Of all the DNA, just the CDR3 is kept, 42 bases in frame from base 1. CDR1 and CDR2 were assigned from the germline V gene as SGDLS and YYNGEE. Cut back by 2 bases and 10 bases, the V and J ends lie 18 bases apart. The donors belonged to the validation cohort of over a hundred subjects, which was separate from the roughly 700-subject first cohort. Receptor libraries were prepared by the immunoSEQ multiplex PCR assay. The original pipeline was this. A statistical classification framework was developed to diagnose cytomegalovirus status using the catalog of TCR beta chain sequences. Here the immuneACCESS table is served through TCRdb, limited to in-frame sequences with V and J called. Missing clones are a known gap in these copies; in checked studies unresolved V genes cover under half, and the rest lacks a known reason. D and trimming come from the DNA, and the V and J calls and clone size come from that table. Across this sample there are over 65,000 clones, with around 94% seen only once. The ten most abundant clones make up 1.9% of the sample.

The data stem from a study of cytomegalovirus exposure and HLA in healthy donors (dated by TCRdb to 2016 to 2017). Describing the broader study: According to a later analysis, one platform produced both the 100 to 150 validation repertoires and the roughly 640 repertoires of the first cohort. The aim of the study was to test whether cataloging public T cell receptors could identify signatures of past pathogen exposure. A separate validation cohort of over a hundred different subjects was used in addition to the roughly 640-subject first cohort. To predict cytomegalovirus infection status, the study brought together high-throughput TCR immunosequencing, statistical association of individual TCRs with disease status, and machine learning. Broad study findings and their caveats: According to the authors, the approach could potentially be generalized to other disease states and immunological phenotypes. A total of 164 TCR beta chains were listed by the study as associated with cytomegalovirus. The classifier was reported to diagnose cytomegalovirus status with high specificity and sensitivity in both the original cohort and the validation cohort. All 120 or so repertoires were used to score co-occurrence in the validation cohort in a later analysis, because that analysis had no HLA typing for the cohort. While some public TCRs were present in many individuals, most TCR sequences turned up only very rarely across donors. Of the cluster scores, around 95% were above 0 in a later analysis, which found that TCRs clustered in the first cohort also tended to co-occur in the 95 to 150 validation repertoires. In vitro tests confirmed that a few of the cytomegalovirus-associated TCR beta chains recognize cytomegalovirus antigens.

This sequence uses TRBV9 and TRBJ1-2; a weak D assignment points to TRBD1 (6 bases agree). This TCR came from a woman aged 18-29 years in good health and CMV-seropositive. Material for sequencing was PBMCs. DNA sequence: TGTGCCAGCAGCGTTGTACAGGGCTCCTCCTCCTACACCTTC. Its protein is CASSVVQGSSSYTF.